The 2 T cell receptor beta chains below all came from one sample that was sequenced in a study of blood T cell repertoires in COVID-19. Data came from immunoSEQ multiplex PCR; TCRdb stores just in-frame clones and leaves some out. The sample holds 55,000 to 90,000 clones; approximately 91% are singletons and the top ten take roughly 14%. Sequenced: peripheral blood. The receptors were gathered from a human donor with active COVID-19. The donor label of this sample is uncertain.

V and J are TRBV5-1 and TRBJ2-5; TRBD1 is a possible D gene (6 bases). In germline, CDR1 is SGHRS, CDR2 YFSETQ. V was trimmed by 4 bases and J by 5 bases, leaving 18 bases between them. The CDR3 totals 15 residues. CDR3 protein: CASSGGHGDRETQYF. The CDR3 region has the DNA TGCGCCAGCAGCGGGGGACACGGCGACCGGGAGACCCAGTACTTC.

V is TRBV29-1 and J is TRBJ2-3; D is possibly TRBD2 (6 bases). The CDR3 has 13 residues. Germline V gene lookup returns CDR1 SQVTM and CDR2 ANQGSEA. V was shortened by 0 bases and J by 4 bases, with 8 bases between the two germline ends. This CDR3 reads CSVEDGGADTQYF. CDR3 nucleotides: TGCAGCGTTGAAGATGGAGGGGCAGATACGCAGTATTTT.